A selection of T cell receptor beta chains follows, all from one sample in a study of Ad26.COV2.S vaccination and SARS-CoV-2 variants. The table came from immunoSEQ multiplex PCR; TCRdb's copy has only in-frame clones and leaves some out. This sample has hundreds of thousands of clones; roughly 90% occur once, and the top ten carry over 1.3%. This specimen was peripheral blood, taken in a trial of Ad26.COV2.S vaccine versus placebo. The receptor source for this set is a person between 18 and 59 years old who received the Ad26.COV2.S COVID-19 vaccine or a placebo. The CDR3 runs from the conserved cysteine through the conserved F or W. A D gene is named only where the DNA matches it firmly. Clone size is stated in some rows and not others, as once, few, many or a class when expanded.

TRBJ2-7 | - | - | TRBV3-1/TRBV3-2 | CASSQEGVHEQYF | TGTGCCAGCAGCCAAGAAGGCGTCCACGAGCAGTACTTC
TRBJ1-2 | - | few | TRBV5-4 | CASSLSSGYGYTF | TGTGCCAGCAGCTTGTCCTCGGGCTATGGCTACACCTTC
TRBJ2-7 | - | few | TRBV2 | CASGNSGSYEQYF | TGTGCCAGCGGAAATAGCGGAAGCTACGAGCAGTACTTC
TRBJ1-5 | - | - | TRBV2 | CASSGGMGNQPQHF | TGTGCCAGCAGTGGGGGCATGGGTAATCAGCCCCAGCATTTT
TRBJ1-2 | TRBD1 | - | TRBV3-1/TRBV3-2 | CASSPQGPGYGYTF | TGTGCCAGCAGCCCACAGGGGCCCGGGTATGGCTACACCTTC
TRBJ1-6 | TRBD1 | - | TRBV5-6 | CASSFGSGTGFNSPLHF | TGTGCCAGCAGCTTTGGTTCCGGGACAGGGTTTAATTCACCCCTCCACTTT
TRBJ2-7 | - | - | TRBV30 | CAWSLAYEQYF | TGTGCCTGGAGTTTGGCCTACGAGCAGTACTTC
TRBJ2-3 | - | once | TRBV27 | CASGASGTSNTDTQYF | TGTGCCAGCGGAGCCTCCGGGACAAGCAACACAGATACGCAGTATTTT
TRBJ2-7 | TRBD1 | - | TRBV5-8 | CASSWMTGANYEQYF | TGTGCCAGCAGCTGGATGACAGGGGCAAACTACGAGCAGTACTTC
TRBJ1-5 | TRBD1 | - | TRBV3-1/TRBV3-2 | CASSQDTGGRNQPQHF | TGTGCCAGCAGCCAAGATACAGGGGGTCGCAATCAGCCCCAGCATTTT
TRBJ2-1 | - | - | TRBV6-1 | CASSEWDTFSYNEQFF | TGTGCCAGCAGTGAATGGGACACATTCTCCTACAATGAGCAGTTCTTC
TRBJ2-3 | - | - | TRBV21-1 | CASSLHSGRVRKGTDTQYF | TGTGCCAGCAGCCTTCATAGCGGGAGGGTCCGGAAGGGAACAGATACGCAGTATTTT
TRBJ1-6 | - | - | TRBV6-5 | CASSYDGTSNSPLHF | TGTGCCAGCAGTTACGACGGGACCTCGAATTCACCCCTCCACTTT
TRBJ1-1 | TRBD1 | - | TRBV27 | CASSLRDRVEAFF | TGTGCCAGCAGTTTACGGGACAGAGTCGAAGCTTTCTTT
TRBJ2-1 | - | - | TRBV19 | CASSPRISPSSYNEQFF | TGTGCCAGTAGTCCCCGAATTAGCCCGAGCTCCTACAATGAGCAGTTCTTC
TRBJ2-2 | - | - | TRBV3-1/TRBV3-2 | CASSQAASGGGELFF | TGTGCCAGCAGCCAAGCTGCCTCCGGGGGCGGGGAGCTGTTTTTT
TRBJ2-7 | - | - | TRBV4-2 | CASSQDLSRGQAYEQYF | TGTGCCAGCAGCCAAGATCTGTCGAGAGGGCAAGCCTACGAGCAGTACTTC
TRBJ2-7 | - | - | TRBV7-9 | CASSTDLLDEQYF | TGTGCCAGCAGCACGGACCTCTTAGACGAGCAGTACTTC
TRBJ1-6 | - | - | TRBV18 | CASSPGQENSPLHF | TGTGCCAGCTCACCTGGCCAGGAGAATTCACCCCTCCACTTT
TRBJ2-6 | - | - | TRBV29-1 | CSVETSSGANVLTF | TGCAGCGTTGAGACTTCCTCTGGGGCCAACGTCCTGACTTTC
TRBJ2-2 | - | - | TRBV18 | CATRGDANTGELFF | TGTGCCACCCGAGGTGACGCGAACACCGGGGAGCTGTTTTTT
TRBJ1-2 | - | - | TRBV5-5 | CASSLAGAGGYTF | TGTGCCAGCAGCTTGGCAGGGGCAGGAGGCTACACCTTC
TRBJ2-7 | - | - | TRBV18 | CASSRDMGYEQYF | TGTGCCAGCTCACGGGACATGGGTTACGAGCAGTACTTC
TRBJ2-1 | - | - | TRBV10-2 | CATLGGRNEQFF | TGCGCCACGCTCGGGGGGCGAAATGAGCAGTTCTTC
TRBJ1-2 | - | once | TRBV4-3 | CASSHETGIYFGYTF | TGCGCCAGCAGCCACGAAACCGGGATTTATTTCGGCTACACCTTC
TRBJ2-5 | - | - | TRBV18 | CASSPGAGRETQYF | TGTGCCAGCTCCCCAGGGGCAGGGAGAGAGACCCAGTACTTC
TRBJ1-5 | - | - | TRBV3-1/TRBV3-2 | CASSQDPTGRQPQHF | TGTGCCAGCAGCCAAGATCCAACAGGGAGGCAGCCCCAGCATTTT
TRBJ2-7 | - | - | TRBV10-3 | CAIRQELYEQYF | TGTGCCATCAGACAGGAGTTGTACGAGCAGTACTTC
TRBJ2-1 | - | - | TRBV19 | CASSRSSYNEQFF | TGTGCCAGTAGTAGGTCGTCATACAATGAGCAGTTCTTC
TRBJ1-2 | - | - | TRBV14 | CASSRTPLYGYTF | TGTGCCAGCAGCCGGACACCCCTTTATGGCTACACCTTC
TRBJ1-1 | - | once | TRBV29-1 | CSVEDWSGTEAFF | TGCAGCGTTGAAGACTGGAGTGGGACTGAAGCTTTCTTT
TRBJ1-6 | TRBD1 | few | TRBV6-5 | CASSYFTGDNSPLHF | TGTGCCAGCAGTTACTTTACAGGGGATAATTCACCCCTCCACTTT
TRBJ2-7 | TRBD1 | - | TRBV30 | CAWSMGDRDYEQYF | TGTGCCTGGAGTATGGGCGACAGGGACTACGAGCAGTACTTC
TRBJ2-5 | - | - | TRBV29-1 | CSVLGGPGKTQYF | TGCAGCGTCTTGGGGGGGCCCGGTAAGACCCAGTACTTC
TRBJ2-7 | TRBD2 | - | TRBV9 | CASSATSGNYEQYF | TGTGCCAGCAGCGCTACTAGCGGGAACTACGAGCAGTACTTC
TRBJ1-2 | - | - | TRBV24-1 | CATSPPGAGIGYTF | TGTGCCACCAGCCCCCCTGGGGCAGGGATAGGCTACACCTTC
TRBJ1-4 | - | - | TRBV4-1 | CASSHPGTLNEKLFF | TGCGCCAGCAGCCATCCCGGGACTCTTAATGAAAAACTGTTTTTT
TRBJ1-2 | - | - | TRBV6-2/TRBV6-3 | CASSRTDRDGYTF | TGTGCCAGCAGCCGAACGGACCGAGATGGCTACACCTTC
TRBJ2-2 | - | once | TRBV6-2/TRBV6-3 | CASSYSGQLGTGELFF | TGTGCCAGCAGTTACTCTGGACAACTAGGGACCGGGGAGCTGTTTTTT
TRBJ2-4 | - | - | TRBV18 | CASSPRQGAEENIQYF | TGTGCCAGCTCACCCAGGCAAGGGGCTGAAGAAAACATTCAGTACTTC
TRBJ1-4 | TRBD1 | - | TRBV2 | CASSSRDRNEKLFF | TGTGCCAGCAGTTCCCGGGACAGAAATGAAAAACTGTTTTTT
TRBJ1-2 | - | few | TRBV7-9 | CASSPTGFGYTF | TGTGCCAGCAGCCCGACGGGCTTTGGCTACACCTTC
TRBJ2-3 | TRBD1 | - | TRBV6-2/TRBV6-3 | CASSYRTGTGFSTDTQYF | TGTGCCAGCAGTTACCGGACCGGGACAGGGTTTAGCACAGATACGCAGTATTTT
TRBJ2-7 | - | - | TRBV5-4 | CATHEVAGRLGEQYF | TGTGCCACACACGAGGTGGCGGGAAGGTTGGGAGAGCAGTACTTC
TRBJ1-2 | - | - | TRBV7-2 | CASSLGGTRGGYTF | TGTGCCAGCAGCTTAGGGGGGACACGGGGTGGCTACACCTTC
TRBJ2-7 | - | - | TRBV4-1 | CASSQRDVSRYEQYF | TGCGCCAGCAGCCAAAGGGACGTATCCCGCTACGAGCAGTACTTC
TRBJ1-4 | TRBD1 | - | TRBV7-2 | CASSLGDRNNEKLFF | TGTGCCAGCAGCTTAGGGGACAGGAATAATGAAAAACTGTTTTTT
TRBJ1-1 | - | - | TRBV27 | CASSLLFGYTEAFF | TGTGCCAGCAGTTTATTATTTGGGTACACTGAAGCTTTCTTT
TRBJ2-5 | - | once | TRBV3-1/TRBV3-2 | CASSQDWLAGETQYF | TGTGCCAGCAGCCAAGATTGGCTAGCAGGGGAGACCCAGTACTTC
TRBJ1-5 | - | once | TRBV19 | CASSVQGSLGNQPQHF | TGTGCCAGTAGTGTCCAGGGTTCACTAGGCAATCAGCCCCAGCATTTT
TRBJ1-1 | - | - | TRBV4-2 | CASSQETGWIPEAFF | TGTGCCAGCAGCCAGGAAACAGGGTGGATCCCTGAAGCTTTCTTT
TRBJ1-1 | - | - | TRBV3-1/TRBV3-2 | CASSQHNLNGAFF | TGTGCCAGCAGCCAACATAATCTAAATGGAGCTTTCTTT
TRBJ2-3 | TRBD2 | - | TRBV15 | CATSRDLAGGPDTQYF | TGTGCCACCAGCAGAGATCTAGCGGGAGGCCCAGATACGCAGTATTTT
TRBJ2-5 | TRBD1 | once | TRBV6-1 | CASSEPGQPQETQYF | TGTGCCAGCAGTGAACCGGGACAGCCACAAGAGACCCAGTACTTC
TRBJ1-4 | - | - | TRBV7-2 | CASSSRQNEKLFF | TGTGCCAGCAGCTCCAGACAGAATGAAAAACTGTTTTTT
TRBJ1-1 | - | once | TRBV4-2 | CASSRRGKAGGVNTEAFF | TGTGCCAGCAGTCGAAGAGGGAAGGCCGGGGGGGTGAACACTGAAGCTTTCTTT